The sequence of this T cell receptor beta chain was determined in a study of identical twins' blood T cells. Germline CDR1 SEHNR, CDR2 FQNEAQ (reference sequence). Trimming took off 0 bases at V and 0 bases at J, with 9 bases between the two ends. The CDR3 runs 16 residues. One entry per CDR3 protein results from TCRdb running MiXCR on the 5' RACE reads. The table lists 300,000 to 400,000 distinct CDR3 sequences, over 25% of them singletons. Study-level findings and limits: Environmental influences on twin similarity could not be excluded.

Regarding this clonotype: The antigen is undetermined.

V gene TRBV7-9 combines with J gene TRBJ1-5; unclear D gene. This clonotype originated in a woman aged 18-55 years in good health. The source material was PBMCs. CDR3 sequence (DNA): TGTGCCAGCAGCTTAGCGGGCGGACGTAGCAATCAGCCCCAGCATTTT. Its translation is CASSLAGGRSNQPQHF.